This TCR beta chain was identified in a study of neurological immune-mediated disorders. Libraries used 2 million unsorted PBMCs kept frozen in RNAlater. With 10-nucleotide random UMIs, 5'RACE was used to make the cDNA. TCRdb itself ran the 5' RACE reads through MiXCR, one entry per CDR3 protein. The table has about 60,000 distinct CDR3 sequences, approximately 3.7% seen once. CDR1 and CDR2 from the germline V gene are SGHKS and YYEKEE (reference sequence). The CDR3 has 13 residues. This clonotype has ten or more counts. The junction departs from germline at one end; a sequencing error may be responsible.

The chain uses TRBV5-5 and TRBJ1-5; the D gene is possibly TRBD1 (5 bases). The clonotype originates from a woman in her 50s with multiple sclerosis. Sequencing was performed on PBMCs. CDR3 DNA: TGTGCCAGCAGCTTGACAGGCGGGGAGCCCCAGAATTTT. It translates to CASSLTGGEPQNF. Using reference TRBV5-5 and TRBJ1-5 for the parts outside the CDR3, the full variable domain is DAGVTQSPTHLIKTRGQQVTLRCSPISGHKSVSWYQQVLGQGPQFIFQYYEKEERGRGNFPDRFSARQFPNYSSELNVNALLLGDSALYLCASSLTGGEPQNFGDGTRLSIL.